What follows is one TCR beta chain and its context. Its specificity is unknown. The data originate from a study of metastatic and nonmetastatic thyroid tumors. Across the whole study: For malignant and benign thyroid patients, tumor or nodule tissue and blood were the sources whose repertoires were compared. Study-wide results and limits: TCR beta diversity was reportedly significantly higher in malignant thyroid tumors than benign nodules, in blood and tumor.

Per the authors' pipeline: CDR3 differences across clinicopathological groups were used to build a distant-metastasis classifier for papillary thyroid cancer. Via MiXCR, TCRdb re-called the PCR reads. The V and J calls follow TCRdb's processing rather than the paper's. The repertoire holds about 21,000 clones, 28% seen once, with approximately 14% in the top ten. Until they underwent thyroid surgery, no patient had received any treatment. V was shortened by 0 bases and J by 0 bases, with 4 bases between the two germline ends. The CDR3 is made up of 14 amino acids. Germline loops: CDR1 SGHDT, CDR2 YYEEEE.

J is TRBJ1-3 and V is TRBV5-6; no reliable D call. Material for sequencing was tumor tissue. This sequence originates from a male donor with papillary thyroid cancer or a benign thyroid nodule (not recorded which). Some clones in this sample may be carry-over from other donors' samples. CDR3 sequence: CASSLEGSGNTIYF. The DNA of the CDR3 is TGTGCCAGCAGCTTGGAAGGCTCTGGAAACACCATATATTTT.